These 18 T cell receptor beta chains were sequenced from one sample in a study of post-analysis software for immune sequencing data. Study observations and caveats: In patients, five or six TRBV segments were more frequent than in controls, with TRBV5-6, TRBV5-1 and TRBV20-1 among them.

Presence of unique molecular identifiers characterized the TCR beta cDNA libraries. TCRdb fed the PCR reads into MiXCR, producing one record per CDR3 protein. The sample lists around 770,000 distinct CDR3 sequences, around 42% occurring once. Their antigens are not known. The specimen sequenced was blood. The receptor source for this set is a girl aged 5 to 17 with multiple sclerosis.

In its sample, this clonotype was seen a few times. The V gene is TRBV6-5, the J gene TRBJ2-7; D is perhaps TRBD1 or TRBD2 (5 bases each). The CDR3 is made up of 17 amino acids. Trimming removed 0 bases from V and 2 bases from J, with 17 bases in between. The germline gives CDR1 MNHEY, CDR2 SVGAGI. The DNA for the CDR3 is TGTGCCAGCAGTTACTCGACCGGGACCCCGGGGCCCTACGAGCAGTACTTC. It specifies CASSYSTGTPGPYEQYF.

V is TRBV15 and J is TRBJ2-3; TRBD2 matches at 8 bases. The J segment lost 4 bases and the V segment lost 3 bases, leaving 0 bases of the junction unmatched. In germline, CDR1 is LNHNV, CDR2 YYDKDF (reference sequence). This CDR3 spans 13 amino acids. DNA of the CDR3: TGTGCCACCAGCAGCGGGAGGGCAGATACGCAGTATTTT. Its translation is CATSSGRADTQYF.

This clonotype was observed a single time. The CDR3 DNA is TGTGCCAGCAGTTCCCCAGGCGGTTTCAGCAATGAGCAGTTCTTC. Translated: CASSSPGGFSNEQFF. The chain couples TRBV6-5 to TRBJ2-1; D call uncertain. Trimming pared 4 bases from V and 6 bases from J, leaving 16 bases between. This CDR3 is 15 amino acids long. CDR1 and CDR2 from the germline V gene are MNHEY and SVGAGI.

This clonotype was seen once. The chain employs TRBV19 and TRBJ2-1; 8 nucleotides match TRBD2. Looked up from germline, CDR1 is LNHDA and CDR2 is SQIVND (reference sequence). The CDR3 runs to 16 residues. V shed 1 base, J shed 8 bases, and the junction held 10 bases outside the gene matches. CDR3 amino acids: CASSIVTGRAADEQFF. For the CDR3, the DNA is TGTGCCAGTAGTATAGTTACCGGGAGGGCCGCGGATGAGCAGTTCTTC.

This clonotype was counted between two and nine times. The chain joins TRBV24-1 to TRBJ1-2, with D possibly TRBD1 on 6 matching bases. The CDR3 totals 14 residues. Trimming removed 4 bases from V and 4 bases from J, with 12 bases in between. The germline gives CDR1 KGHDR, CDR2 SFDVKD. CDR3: CATSDPGHIYGYTF. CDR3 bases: TGTGCCACCAGTGACCCGGGACACATCTATGGCTACACCTTC.

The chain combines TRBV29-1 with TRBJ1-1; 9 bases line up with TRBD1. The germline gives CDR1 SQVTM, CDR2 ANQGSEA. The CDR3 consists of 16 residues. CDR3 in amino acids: CSVWGQGKRMNTEAFF. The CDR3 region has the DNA TGCAGTGTCTGGGGACAGGGAAAGAGAATGAACACTGAAGCTTTCTTT.

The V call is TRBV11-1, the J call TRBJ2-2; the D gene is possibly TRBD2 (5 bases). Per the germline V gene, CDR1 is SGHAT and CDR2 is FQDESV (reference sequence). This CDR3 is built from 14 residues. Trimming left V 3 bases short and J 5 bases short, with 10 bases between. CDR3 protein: CASSLSGSTGELFF. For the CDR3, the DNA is TGTGCCAGCAGCTTGAGTGGGAGTACCGGGGAGCTGTTTTTT.

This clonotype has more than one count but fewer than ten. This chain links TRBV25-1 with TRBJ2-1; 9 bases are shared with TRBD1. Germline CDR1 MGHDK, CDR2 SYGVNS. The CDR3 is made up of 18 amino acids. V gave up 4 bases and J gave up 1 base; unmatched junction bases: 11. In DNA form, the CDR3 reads TGTGCCAGCAGTGGCCCAGGACAGGGGTTGGGTTCCTACAATGAGCAGTTCTTC. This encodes CASSGPGQGLGSYNEQFF.

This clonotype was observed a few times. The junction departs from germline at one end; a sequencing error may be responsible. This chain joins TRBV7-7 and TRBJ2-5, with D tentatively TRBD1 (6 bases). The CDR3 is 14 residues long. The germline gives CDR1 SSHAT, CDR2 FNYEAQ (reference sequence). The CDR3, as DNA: TGTGCTAGCAGCTTTCCAGGGGACGGGGAGACCCAGTACTTC. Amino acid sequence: CASSFPGDGETQYF.

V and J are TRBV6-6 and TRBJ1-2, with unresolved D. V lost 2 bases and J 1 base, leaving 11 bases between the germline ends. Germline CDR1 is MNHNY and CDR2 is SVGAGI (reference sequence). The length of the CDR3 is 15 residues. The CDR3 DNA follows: TGTGCCAGCAGTTACCTCGAGGGCCTTAACTATGGCTACACCTTC. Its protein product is CASSYLEGLNYGYTF.

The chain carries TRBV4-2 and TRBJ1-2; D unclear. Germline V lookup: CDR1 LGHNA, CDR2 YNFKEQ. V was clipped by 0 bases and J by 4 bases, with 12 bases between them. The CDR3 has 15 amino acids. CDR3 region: CASSQDQDSTYGYTF. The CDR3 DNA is TGTGCCAGCAGCCAAGATCAGGATTCAACCTATGGCTACACCTTC.

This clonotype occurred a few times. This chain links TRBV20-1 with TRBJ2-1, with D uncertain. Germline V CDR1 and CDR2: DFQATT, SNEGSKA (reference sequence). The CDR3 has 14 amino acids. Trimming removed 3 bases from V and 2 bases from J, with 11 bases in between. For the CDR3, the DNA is TGCAGTGCTAGGGCGTTTGTGGCCTACAATGAGCAGTTCTTC. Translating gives CSARAFVAYNEQFF.

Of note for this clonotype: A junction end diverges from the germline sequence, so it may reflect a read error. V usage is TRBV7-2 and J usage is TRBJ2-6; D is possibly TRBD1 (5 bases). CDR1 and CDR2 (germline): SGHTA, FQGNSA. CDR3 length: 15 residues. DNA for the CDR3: TGTGCCAGCAGACTAAGTGGTGTTGGGGCCAACGTCCGGACTTTC. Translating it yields CASRLSGVGANVRTF.

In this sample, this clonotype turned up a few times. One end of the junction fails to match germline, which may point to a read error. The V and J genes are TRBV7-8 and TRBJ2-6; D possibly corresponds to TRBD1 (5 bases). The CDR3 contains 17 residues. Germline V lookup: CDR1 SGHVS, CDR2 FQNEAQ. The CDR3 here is CASSSTVGNSGANVPTF. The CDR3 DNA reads TGTGCCAGCAGCTCAACCGTGGGGAATTCTGGGGCCAACGTCCCGACTTTC.

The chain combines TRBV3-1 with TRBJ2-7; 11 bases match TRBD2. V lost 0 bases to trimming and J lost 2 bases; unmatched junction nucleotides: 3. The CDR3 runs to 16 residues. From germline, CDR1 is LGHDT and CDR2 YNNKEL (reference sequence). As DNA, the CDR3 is TGTGCCAGCAGCCAAGAGCGTAGCGGGAGGGCCTACGAGCAGTACTTC. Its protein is CASSQERSGRAYEQYF.

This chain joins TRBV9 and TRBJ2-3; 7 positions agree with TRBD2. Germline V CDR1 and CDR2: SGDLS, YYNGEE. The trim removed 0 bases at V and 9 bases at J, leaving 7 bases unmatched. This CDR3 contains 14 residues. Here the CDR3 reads CASSVGGGPLTQYF. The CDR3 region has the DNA TGTGCCAGCAGCGTAGGGGGAGGGCCTCTCACGCAGTATTTT.

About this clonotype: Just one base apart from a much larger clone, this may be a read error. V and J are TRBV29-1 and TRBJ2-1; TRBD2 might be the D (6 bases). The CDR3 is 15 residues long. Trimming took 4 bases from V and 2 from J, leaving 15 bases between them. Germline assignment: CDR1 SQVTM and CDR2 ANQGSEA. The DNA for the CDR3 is TGCAGCGTTGCTGTCTGGCGGGGTACCTACAATGAGCAGTTCTTC. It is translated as CSVAVWRGTYNEQFF.

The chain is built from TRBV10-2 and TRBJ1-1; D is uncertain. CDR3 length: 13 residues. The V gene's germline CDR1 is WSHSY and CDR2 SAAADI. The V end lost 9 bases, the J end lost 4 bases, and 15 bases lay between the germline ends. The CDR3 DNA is TGCGCCAGTTTTGGCGGCGGCGGCACTGAAGCTTTCTTT. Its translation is CASFGGGGTEAFF.